This TCR beta chain appears in the sequencing data of a study of shared clonotypes between healthy human individuals. The donor cohort consisted entirely of Caucasian adults residing in Nashville, Tennessee. About this clone: Its antigen is not identified.

Each subset's genomic DNA was shared equally among a number of immunoSEQ plates. Produced via immunoSEQ multiplex PCR; TCRdb's table is partial and in-frame only. This table has under 600,000 clones, roughly 79% appearing once. V was clipped by 7 bases and J by 9 bases; unmatched bases: 12. This CDR3 is 14 amino acids long. Germline V gene sequence: CDR1 SNHLY, CDR2 FYNNEI. General study points: Clonotype sharing among donors was thought likely to change with sequencing depth.

V usage is TRBV2 and J usage is TRBJ2-1; 7 bases match TRBD2. The sequenced sample consisted of PBMCs. The sequence derives from a woman in her 40s in good health. Some clones in this sample may be carry-over from other donors' samples. In DNA form, the CDR3 reads TGTGCCAGCAATCGACGCGGGAGCGGTTTTGAGCAGTTCTTC. Translation gives CASNRRGSGFEQFF.